The rows below give T cell receptor beta chains drawn from one sample of a study of shared clonotypes between healthy human individuals. Clones were read by immunoSEQ multiplex PCR, and TCRdb kept only the in-frame ones, dropping some. This sample has fewer than 3 million clones; approximately 90% occur once, and the top ten carry approximately 0.4%. The specimen sequenced was naive CD4+ T cells from PBMCs. The source of these receptors is a young man in good health. Some clones in this sample may be carry-over from other donors' samples. CDR3s include the opening cysteine and the closing phenylalanine or tryptophan. A D gene is named only where the DNA matches it firmly.

J	V	D	DNA	CDR3
TRBJ1-1	TRBV9	TRBD1	TGTGCCAGCAGCGCGGGGACAGGGGGCGAGGCTTTCTTT	CASSAGTGGEAFF
TRBJ2-5	TRBV10-3	TRBD1	TGTGCCATCAGCGGACAGGGGGCGAAAGAGACCCAGTACTTC	CAISGQGAKETQYF
TRBJ2-2	TRBV15	TRBD1	TGTGCCACCAGCAGAGGGCTGGGACAGCGTCTCGGGGAGCTGTTTTTT	CATSRGLGQRLGELFF
TRBJ1-2	TRBV19	TRBD1	TGTGCCAGTAGTTCCGGGACAGCCTATGGCTACATCTTC	CASSSGTAYGYIF
TRBJ1-1	TRBV5-8	.	TGTGCCAGCAGGCACAGGGTACCCACTGAAGCTTTCTTT	CASRHRVPTEAFF
TRBJ1-2	TRBV5-1	TRBD1	TGCGCCAGCACTCGGGATGGACAGGGTGGCTATGGCTACACCTTC	CASTRDGQGGYGYTF
TRBJ1-2	TRBV6-5	.	TGTGCCAGCAGTTACGAGCCGCTTAGGGGCTACACCTTC	CASSYEPLRGYTF
TRBJ2-1	TRBV2	TRBD1	TGTGCCAGCATTCCTAGGACAGGGTCCTACAATGAGCAGTTCTTC	CASIPRTGSYNEQFF
TRBJ2-1	TRBV7-2	TRBD1	TGTGCCAGCAGCTCTCCGACAGGGGGTGGCAATGAGCAGTTCTTC	CASSSPTGGGNEQFF
TRBJ1-2	TRBV2	TRBD1	TGTGCCAGCAGGCTGACAGGGGGCTACTATGGCTACACCTTC	CASRLTGGYYGYTF
TRBJ2-7	TRBV6-5	.	TGTGCCAGCAGTTACTCGAAAAGATCATCCTACGAGCAGTACTTC	CASSYSKRSSYEQYF
TRBJ1-1	TRBV28	.	TGTGCCAGCAGCCCAGCCGGGGGGCGAACTGAAGCTTTCTTT	CASSPAGGRTEAFF
TRBJ1-3	TRBV15	.	TGTGCCACCAGCAGAGGATCCTCTGGAAACACCATATATTTT	CATSRGSSGNTIYF
TRBJ2-5	TRBV11-3	.	TGTGCCAGCGGGCGGACTCAAGAGACCCAGTACTTC	CASGRTQETQYF
TRBJ1-6	TRBV4-1	.	TGCGCCAGCAGCCAAGGAATTTTACGGGACGCGACTTCACCCCTCCACTTT	CASSQGILRDATSPLHF
TRBJ1-3	TRBV28	TRBD1	TGTGCCAGCAGTTTGGGCGGGACAGGGCTAAACACCATATATTTT	CASSLGGTGLNTIYF
TRBJ2-1	TRBV5-1	TRBD2	TGCGCCAGCAGCCCGGCGGGTAGCGGGAGGTCCTACAATGAGCAGTTCTTC	CASSPAGSGRSYNEQFF
TRBJ2-1	TRBV28	.	TGTGCCAGCACCGGAGGGTATAACAATGAGCAGTTCTTC	CASTGGYNNEQFF
TRBJ2-1	TRBV2	TRBD2	TGTGCCAGCAGTCTCCTACTAGCGGGAGGAAGGAATGAGCAGTTCTTC	CASSLLLAGGRNEQFF